One and the same sample provided the 7 T cell receptor beta chains below, sequenced in a study of T cell repertoires in cytomegalovirus infection. TCRdb reanalysed the reads using MiXCR and keeps one entry per CDR3 protein. The sample lists about 450,000 distinct CDR3 sequences; roughly 30% were seen once. Source material: PBMCs. These TCRs come from a human donor in good health (CMV status not recorded). Some clones in this sample may be carry-over from other donors' samples.

In its sample, this clonotype was seen many times. The chain has TRBV7-2 and TRBJ2-3, with 10 bases matching TRBD2. Germline assignment: CDR1 SGHTA and CDR2 FQGNSA. V shed 3 bases, J shed 2 bases, and the junction held 8 bases outside the gene matches. The CDR3 loop spans 17 amino acids. Here the CDR3 DNA reads TGTGCCAGCAGCTTCGGGCCTAGCGGGGGCCCCACAGATACGCAGTATTTT. Its translation: CASSFGPSGGPTDTQYF. The full variable domain, its missing parts supplied by reference TRBV7-2 and TRBJ2-3, is GAGVSQSPSNKVTEKGKDVELRCDPISGHTALYWYRQSLGQGLEFLIYFQGNSAPDKSGLPSDRFSAERTGGSVSTLTIQRTQQEDSAVYLCASSFGPSGGPTDTQYFGPGTRLTVL.

This clonotype was seen a handful of times. The rearrangement joins TRBV7-9 to TRBJ2-1; unclear D gene. In germline, CDR1 is SEHNR, CDR2 FQNEAQ (reference sequence). The CDR3 is made up of 16 amino acids. Deletions cut 7 bases from V and 7 bases from J, with 23 bases between. This CDR3 is CASTDIGGRARNEQFF. The DNA for the CDR3 is TGTGCCAGCACCGATATCGGCGGAAGGGCTCGGAATGAGCAGTTCTTC.

This clonotype was seen many times. The chain employs TRBV7-2 and TRBJ2-3; D uncertain. Looked up from germline, CDR1 is SGHTA and CDR2 is FQGNSA. This CDR3 has 14 residues. Trimming pared 5 bases from V and 0 bases from J, leaving 9 bases between. This CDR3 reads CASSAQPSTDTQYF. The CDR3, as DNA: TGTGCCAGCAGCGCTCAACCTAGCACAGATACGCAGTATTTT.

This clonotype has a handful of counts. This sequence joins TRBV12-3 or TRBV12-4 and TRBJ2-7; 9 positions agree with TRBD1. V lost 6 bases and J lost 5; bases outside the gene matches: 8. The CDR3 is made up of 14 amino acids. The CDR3 DNA reads as TGTGCCAGCAGCCTGGACAGGGGCGACGACGAGCAGTACTTC. Residues: CASSLDRGDDEQYF.

This clonotype showed up just a few times. The chain couples TRBV19 to TRBJ2-1; TRBD1 agrees at 8 bases. The junction had 6 bases not matched to a gene; V was cut back by 7 bases and J by 7 bases. CDR1 and CDR2 from the germline V gene are LNHDA and SQIVND (reference sequence). The CDR3 is made up of 13 amino acids. Written as DNA, the CDR3 is TGTGCCAGTAAAACTACAGGGGGAAATGAGCAGTTCTTC. Translated: CASKTTGGNEQFF.

This clonotype has only a few counts. The chain employs TRBV7-9 and TRBJ2-3, with no clear D. This CDR3 contains 13 residues. Germline CDR1 SEHNR, CDR2 FQNEAQ (reference sequence). V lost 4 bases to trimming and J lost 3 bases, with 8 bases between them. The CDR3 region has the DNA TGTGCCAGCAGCTACAACCGGACAGATACGCAGTATTTT. Translated, it gives CASSYNRTDTQYF.

This rearrangement joins TRBV11-3 to TRBJ1-5; TRBD1 might be the D (5 bases). This CDR3 comprises 14 residues. Germline assignment: CDR1 SGHNT and CDR2 YENEEA. The V end was cut by 0 bases, the J end by 6 bases, with 9 bases between. The CDR3 coding sequence is TGTGCCAGCAGCTTAGACAGGGCCGGTCAGCCCCAGCATTTT. Translated: CASSLDRAGQPQHF.